One sample yielded the 5 T cell receptor beta chains listed below, sequenced in a study of blood T cell repertoires in COVID-19. Here immunoSEQ multiplex PCR was the method, and the copy in TCRdb shows in-frame clones only, minus some. The data hold some 300,000 clones, with 88% observed a single time. Sequencing was done on a sample of PBMCs or T cells enriched from blood (not recorded which). The receptors come from a woman under 40 who had recovered from COVID-19.

The chain couples TRBV5-1 to TRBJ2-7, with TRBD1 identical over 8 bases. J gave up 4 bases and V 5 bases, and 11 bases lay outside the gene matches. The CDR3 runs to 15 residues. From germline, CDR1 is SGHRS and CDR2 YFSETQ. Written as DNA, the CDR3 is TGCGCCAGCAGTTGGACAGGGCGATCCGATTACGAGCAGTACTTC. This sequence encodes CASSWTGRSDYEQYF.

This chain connects TRBV18 to TRBJ1-2; D possibly corresponds to TRBD1 (5 bases). Germline V gives CDR1 KGHSH, CDR2 LQKENI. This CDR3 region has 17 residues. V was clipped by 3 bases and J by 2 bases, with 19 bases between them. The CDR3: CASSPRRGQEGNYGYTF. The CDR3 DNA is TGTGCCAGCTCACCTAGGCGTGGGCAGGAGGGGAACTATGGCTACACCTTC. Full variable domain (remainder filled in from reference TRBV18 and TRBJ1-2): NAGVMQNPRHLVRRRGQEARLRCSPMKGHSHVYWYRQLPEEGLKFMVYLQKENIIDESGMPKERFSAEFPKEGPSILRIQQVVRGDSAAYFCASSPRRGQEGNYGYTFGSGTRLTVV.

This clone was seen a single time. CDR3 amino acids: CASSQDSWRQNTEAFF. The CDR3 bases are TGCGCCAGCAGCCAAGATTCGTGGCGGCAGAACACTGAAGCTTTCTTT. This chain uses TRBV4-3 with TRBJ1-1; D remains ambiguous. V lost 0 bases and J lost 1, with 12 bases in between. The germline V gene encodes CDR1 LGHNA and CDR2 YSLEER. This CDR3 has 16 amino acids.

V gene TRBV2 combines with J gene TRBJ2-2, with 7 bases lining up with TRBD1. The CDR3 is 14 amino acids. V gave up 6 bases and J gave up 6 bases; unmatched junction bases: 7. CDR1 and CDR2 from the germline V gene are SNHLY and FYNNEI. The CDR3 here is CASRRTGVAGELFF. The CDR3 coding sequence is TGTGCCAGCAGACGCACAGGGGTAGCCGGGGAGCTGTTTTTT.

The V call is TRBV7-3, the J call TRBJ2-1; D uncertain. Germline CDR1 SGHTA, CDR2 FQGTGA. The germline V and J ends were trimmed by 1 base and 6 bases, with 7 bases remaining between them. The CDR3 has 13 amino acids. The CDR3, as DNA: TGTGCCAGCAGCTTAATGTCCCTCAATGAGCAGTTCTTC. As protein: CASSLMSLNEQFF.